The 7 T cell receptor beta chains reported below all come from one sample, sequenced in a study of control samples from healthy donors and cancer patients. Clones were sequenced by immunoSEQ multiplex PCR, and TCRdb holds only the in-frame ones, with some missing. This sample has some 87,000 clones, with 91% found just once. Sequencing was carried out using blood. These receptors were obtained from a man younger than 45 in good health.

The V and J genes are TRBV19 and TRBJ1-2; 9 nucleotides line up with TRBD1. The CDR3 is made up of 14 amino acids. Germline loops: CDR1 LNHDA, CDR2 SQIVND (reference sequence). V trimming: 5 bases; J trimming: 4 bases; junction bases outside the gene matches: 5. CDR3 residues: CASSPDRGTYGYTF. The DNA of the CDR3 is TGTGCCAGTAGTCCGGACAGGGGCACCTATGGCTACACCTTC.

Here the CDR3 reads CASSSSGQSNEKLFF. CDR3 nucleotide sequence: TGCGCCAGCAGCTCTTCGGGACAGAGTAATGAAAAACTGTTTTTT. This rearrangement joins TRBV5-1 to TRBJ1-4, with 7 bases that match TRBD1. CDR3 length: 15 amino acids. Losses at the gene ends were 3 bases for V and 4 bases for J; bases not matched to a gene: 6. The germline V gene has CDR1 SGHRS and CDR2 YFSETQ. Using reference TRBV5-1 and TRBJ1-4 for the parts outside the CDR3, the full variable domain is KAGVTQTPRYLIKTRGQQVTLSCSPISGHRSVSWYQQTPGQGLQFLFEYFSETQRNKGNFPGRFSGRQFSNSRSEMNVSTLELGDSALYLCASSSSGQSNEKLFFGSGTQLSVL.

J is TRBJ1-1 and V is TRBV7-2, with D perhaps matching TRBD1 (6 bases). The CDR3 spans 14 residues. V was pared by 7 bases and J by 3 bases, with 15 bases between. Looked up from germline, CDR1 is SGHTA and CDR2 is FQGNSA. The CDR3 region is CASILHEGDTEAFF. The CDR3 DNA follows: TGTGCCAGCATTTTACACGAGGGGGACACTGAAGCTTTCTTT. The variable domain in full, with the rest retrieved from reference TRBV7-2 and TRBJ1-1, is GAGVSQSPSNKVTEKGKDVELRCDPISGHTALYWYRQSLGQGLEFLIYFQGNSAPDKSGLPSDRFSAERTGGSVSTLTIQRTQQEDSAVYLCASILHEGDTEAFFGQGTRLTVV.

The V call is TRBV27, the J call TRBJ1-2, with 8 bases that match TRBD1. CDR1 is MNHEY, CDR2 SMNVEV, per germline (reference sequence). The V and J ends lost 3 bases and 5 bases, in that order; junction bases with no gene match: 2. The length of the CDR3 is 13 residues. CDR3 in amino acids: CASSFDRGYGYTF. The DNA for the CDR3 is TGTGCCAGCAGTTTTGACAGGGGATATGGCTACACCTTC.

The chain employs TRBV29-1 and TRBJ2-1; 9 nucleotides align to TRBD2. Germline V gene lookup returns CDR1 SQVTM and CDR2 ANQGSEA. The CDR3 length is 13 residues. The V segment lost 3 bases and the J segment 8 bases; nucleotides outside the gene matches: 5. This CDR3 is CSVDSGGGDEQFF. The CDR3 DNA reads TGCAGCGTTGATAGCGGGGGAGGCGATGAGCAGTTCTTC.

The chain is built from TRBV3-1 (or the pseudogene TRBV3-2) and TRBJ2-1, with 10 bases identical to TRBD1. Germline loops: CDR1 LGHDT, CDR2 YNNKEL (reference sequence). J gave up 1 base and V 9 bases, and 3 bases lay outside the gene matches. CDR3 length: 14 amino acids. CDR3 protein: CASRGQGSYNEQFF. For the CDR3, the DNA is TGTGCCAGTAGGGGACAGGGGTCCTACAATGAGCAGTTCTTC.

The rearrangement joins TRBV19 to TRBJ2-4; D is perhaps TRBD1 (6 bases). This CDR3 has 15 residues. Germline CDR1 is LNHDA and CDR2 is SQIVND (reference sequence). V was shortened by 6 bases and J by 3 bases, with 15 bases between the two germline ends. The CDR3 sequence is CASSTQGRGKNIQYF. The DNA for the CDR3 is TGTGCCAGTAGCACACAGGGACGGGGCAAAAACATTCAGTACTTC.